This T cell receptor beta chain derives from a study of cytomegalovirus exposure and HLA in healthy donors. Primers: 60 Vbeta forward and 13 Jbeta reverse. Sequencing used immunoSEQ multiplex PCR; TCRdb keeps in-frame clones, though not all of them. This repertoire shows about 160,000 clones, around four fifths found once; its top ten account for around 1.3%. Points from the study as a whole: Donor immune exposure was known only as CMV serostatus. Among the most significant clusters, several appeared linked to common viral pathogens in a later analysis. Analyses of presence/absence relied on an assumption of roughly uniform sequencing depth across donors.

About this clone itself: The antigen is undetermined.

The trim removed 2 bases at V and 5 bases at J, leaving 12 bases unmatched. Germline V gene data show CDR1 as MNHEY and CDR2 as SMNVEV (reference sequence). The CDR3 runs 18 residues. This clonotype originated in a woman in her 50s in good health and CMV-seronegative. Sequencing input: PBMCs. The genes are TRBV27 and TRBJ2-1; 10 nucleotides match TRBD2. In DNA, the CDR3 is TGTGCCAGCAGTTTACAGGGGGGATGGACTAGCGGTCACAATGAGCAGTTCTTC. As protein: CASSLQGGWTSGHNEQFF.